The 30 T cell receptor beta chains below come from one sample, sequenced in a study of blood T cells in healthy people across ages. For the second PCR, which ran for about 6 to 11 cycles, a sample-barcoded 5' primer and a J-beta primer mix were used. TCRdb recomputed calls from the 5' RACE reads with MiXCR, one row per CDR3 protein. The top ten hold 20% to 25% of the sample, which has some 550,000 distinct CDR3 sequences, less than 60% seen once. Source material: blood. The receptors derive from an elderly man in good health.

CDR3 bases: TGCAGTGCTCCATCCGGGACAACCTCCTACAATGAGCAGTTCTTC. This sequence encodes CSAPSGTTSYNEQFF. The V and J genes are TRBV20-1 and TRBJ2-1, with a weak D call TRBD1 (6 bases). This CDR3 is 15 amino acids long. V was clipped by 5 bases and J by 0 bases, with 14 bases between them. Germline CDR1 DFQATT, CDR2 SNEGSKA (reference sequence).

This clonotype was detected ten times or more. This sequence joins TRBV7-2 and TRBJ2-1; D gene ambiguous. V lost 0 bases and J lost 12, with 21 bases in between. There are 16 residues in the CDR3. Germline V gives CDR1 SGHTA, CDR2 FQGNSA. CDR3 in DNA: TGTGCCAGCAGCTTAGCAGTCTATTCGATTCGAAGTAGGCAGTTCTTC. Its translation: CASSLAVYSIRSRQFF.

Here the CDR3 reads CASSQGQKDTEAFF. The CDR3 DNA is TGTGCCAGCAGCCAGGGACAGAAAGACACTGAAGCTTTCTTT. V and J are TRBV3-1 and TRBJ1-1; 7 positions match TRBD1. The CDR3 extends over 14 amino acids. After removal of 3 bases from V and 3 bases from J, the junction contained 4 bases not matched to a gene. Germline V gene lookup returns CDR1 LGHDT and CDR2 YNNKEL (reference sequence).

This clonotype was counted at least ten times. The rearrangement joins TRBV7-6 to TRBJ2-3, with 9 bases lining up with TRBD1. The CDR3 is 15 amino acids. Unmatched junction bases numbered 6, after V lost 5 bases and J lost 3 bases. Germline values: CDR1 SGHVS, CDR2 FNYEAQ. The chain's CDR3 is CASSLRDRETDTQYF. Here the CDR3 DNA reads TGTGCCAGCAGCCTCCGGGACAGGGAGACAGATACGCAGTATTTT.

The chain combines TRBV5-1 with TRBJ2-5, with TRBD2 identical over 10 bases. Trimming at V came to 8 bases and at J to 3 bases, leaving 7 bases not matched to a gene. The germline V gene has CDR1 SGHRS and CDR2 YFSETQ. The CDR3 is 14 amino acids. CDR3 in amino acids: CASKSGGAEETQYF. The DNA for the CDR3 is TGCGCCAGTAAGAGCGGGGGGGCTGAAGAGACCCAGTACTTC.

The rearrangement uses TRBV9 and TRBJ2-7; 7 bases match TRBD1. With 3 bases clipped from V and 2 bases from J, the junction kept 11 bases outside the gene matches. CDR3 length equals 16 residues. Germline loops: CDR1 SGDLS, CDR2 YYNGEE. The CDR3 is CASSDPGQSLPYEQYF. The CDR3 nucleotides read TGTGCCAGCAGCGACCCGGGACAGAGCCTTCCCTACGAGCAGTACTTC.

This chain links TRBV12-3 or TRBV12-4 with TRBJ1-1; D gene unclear. CDR3 size: 12 residues. With 3 bases removed from V and 6 bases from J, the gap between germline ends came to 8 bases. The CDR3 DNA is TGTGCCAGCAGTTTCGGATACTCTGAAGCTTTCTTT. Protein sequence: CASSFGYSEAFF.

The chain uses TRBV12-3 or TRBV12-4 and TRBJ2-2; TRBD1 agrees at 7 bases. There are 16 residues in the CDR3. J gave up 1 base and V 6 bases, and 8 bases lay outside the gene matches. The CDR3, as DNA: TGTGCCAGCAGACCAACCGGGACAGAGAACACCGGGGAGCTGTTTTTT. This gives the protein CASRPTGTENTGELFF.

The J gene is TRBJ2-5, the V gene TRBV12-3 or TRBV12-4; a possible D gene is TRBD2 (5 bases). Judging by the DNA end, TRBJ2-7 fits better; the J call may be wrong. The length of the CDR3 is 14 residues. CDR3 bases: TGTGCCAGCAGTTCAGGAGGCTCCATAGGCGAGCAGTACTTC. Protein sequence: CASSSGGSIGEQYF.

V usage is TRBV5-1 and J usage is TRBJ1-6; 8 nucleotides match TRBD1. CDR1 is SGHRS and CDR2 is YFSETQ in the germline V gene. The CDR3 is 14 residues long. The V gene end was trimmed by 7 bases and the J gene end by 6 bases; junction bases not matched to a gene: 6. The CDR3 DNA sequence: TGCGCCAGCTCGCAGGGGGCTCCTAATTCACCCCTCCACTTT. It translates to CASSQGAPNSPLHF.

The V call is TRBV12-3 or TRBV12-4, the J call TRBJ2-5, with D possibly being TRBD1 (6 bases). TRBJ2-7 explains the end of the DNA better; the J call may be wrong. CDR3 length: 15 amino acids. The DNA for the CDR3 is TGTGCCAGCAGTTTCCCCAGGGGCGATTCCTACGAGCAGTACTTC. Translation gives CASSFPRGDSYEQYF.

This clonotype appeared a few times. The CDR3 reads CSVEKAGAWDEQFF. CDR3 DNA: TGCAGCGTTGAAAAGGCGGGAGCCTGGGATGAGCAGTTCTTC. V gene TRBV29-1 combines with J gene TRBJ2-1; 7 positions agree with TRBD2. The ends lost 2 bases at V and 8 bases at J; junction bases unmatched: 9. Per germline, CDR1 SQVTM and CDR2 ANQGSEA. The CDR3 spans 14 residues.

The J gene is TRBJ2-1, the V gene TRBV7-9; TRBD2 matches 9 bases. The junction had 13 bases not matched to a gene; V was cut back by 4 bases and J by 3 bases. The CDR3 runs 18 residues. Germline-derived CDR1 and CDR2 are SEHNR and FQNEAQ (reference sequence). The CDR3 DNA follows: TGTGCCAGCAGCTCGCCTAGTAGCGGGAGACTCCTCTACAATGAGCAGTTCTTC. Translation: CASSSPSSGRLLYNEQFF. Full variable domain (missing parts from reference TRBV7-9 and TRBJ2-1): DTGVSQNPRHKITKRGQNVTFRCDPISEHNRLYWYRQTLGQGPEFLTYFQNEAQLEKSRLLSDRFSAERPKGSFSTLEIQRTEQGDSAMYLCASSSPSSGRLLYNEQFFGPGTRLTVL.

About this clonotype: A much bigger clone sits one base away, suggesting this may be a read error. CDR3 in DNA: TGTGCCAGCAGGCCCAGAGCGACTAATGAAAAACTGTTTTTT. It translates to CASRPRATNEKLFF. The V call is TRBV6-5, the J call TRBJ1-4; D not resolved. The germline V gene encodes CDR1 MNHEY and CDR2 SVGAGI. The germline V and J ends were trimmed by 6 bases and 2 bases, with 10 bases remaining between them. The CDR3 covers 14 residues.

The chain couples TRBV7-2 to TRBJ2-5; 7 nucleotides align to TRBD1. Germline assignment: CDR1 SGHTA and CDR2 FQGNSA. The CDR3 sequence is 14 residues long. The V and J ends lost 5 bases and 5 bases, in that order; junction bases with no gene match: 8. The CDR3 DNA follows: TGTGCCAGCAGCGTTGGGACAGCCAGGGAGACCCAGTACTTC. This gives the protein CASSVGTARETQYF.

The chain joins TRBV9 to TRBJ1-5; D is possibly TRBD1 (5 bases). This CDR3 is 14 amino acids long. CDR1 and CDR2 (germline): SGDLS, YYNGEE. V lost 1 base and J 5 bases, leaving 10 bases between the germline ends. CDR3 nucleotides: TGTGCCAGCAGCGTAAGGGGTCAGTATCAGCCCCAGCATTTT. Protein: CASSVRGQYQPQHF.

This chain uses TRBV6-2 or TRBV6-3 with TRBJ2-1; D remains ambiguous. Germline CDR1 is MNHEY and CDR2 is SVGEGT. The CDR3 covers 15 residues. V was trimmed by 6 bases and J by 5 bases, leaving 17 bases between them. The CDR3 spells CASSLDGYTNNEQFF. The CDR3 DNA follows: TGTGCCAGCAGCCTGGACGGGTACACTAACAATGAGCAGTTCTTC.

The J gene is TRBJ2-2, the V gene TRBV20-1; no clear D gene. CDR3 size: 13 residues. Germline V gene lookup returns CDR1 DFQATT and CDR2 SNEGSKA (reference sequence). V was clipped by 7 bases and J by 0 bases, with 9 bases between them. The CDR3 sequence: CSGTKPNTGELFF. Here the CDR3 DNA reads TGCAGTGGCACCAAGCCGAACACCGGGGAGCTGTTTTTT.

This clonotype was observed once. The rearrangement joins TRBV18 to TRBJ1-1, with 8 bases that match TRBD1. The CDR3 is 16 residues long. The germline gives CDR1 KGHSH, CDR2 LQKENI. V lost 3 bases and J lost 6; bases outside the gene matches: 12. The CDR3 DNA follows: TGTGCCAGCTCACCGGAGCGGACAGGGTTGTTCGCTGAAGCTTTCTTT. Translation gives CASSPERTGLFAEAFF.

In regard to this clonotype: Sequence at one end of the junction differs from germline and may be a read error. The chain joins TRBV3-1 to TRBJ2-5; D unclear. There are 13 residues in the CDR3. CDR1 is LGHDT and CDR2 is YNNKEL in the germline V gene (reference sequence). The CDR3 bases are TGTGCCAGCAACCAAGAAGGTGGGCAGACCCAGTACTTC. It encodes CASNQEGGQTQYF.

The table lists this clonotype with a few counts. The chain combines TRBV20-1 with TRBJ2-1; D ambiguous. CDR3 size: 13 residues. Germline CDR1 and CDR2: DFQATT and SNEGSKA (reference sequence). V dropped 3 bases and J dropped 0 bases, with 6 bases sitting between them. The CDR3 region is CSASTISYNEQFF. CDR3 sequence (DNA): TGCAGTGCTAGCACAATCTCCTACAATGAGCAGTTCTTC.

This chain joins TRBV4-3 and TRBJ2-5; 8 bases line up with TRBD2. The germline V gene encodes CDR1 LGHNA and CDR2 YSLEER. V shed 2 bases, J shed 4 bases, and the junction held 6 bases outside the gene matches. The CDR3 has 15 residues. The CDR3 protein is CASSQSGGLGETQYF. The CDR3 DNA follows: TGCGCCAGCAGCCAAAGCGGGGGCCTGGGAGAGACCCAGTACTTC.

V is TRBV20-1 and J is TRBJ1-6; tentative D call: TRBD1 (6 bases). The germline V gene encodes CDR1 DFQATT and CDR2 SNEGSKA (reference sequence). The CDR3 spans 18 residues. Between the trimmed V and J ends, which lost 5 bases and 0 bases, there was a span of 20 bases. The CDR3 DNA follows: TGCAGTGCTGGGGGGGCGCGGATCGGGAGCTCCTATAATTCACCCCTCCACTTT. Translating gives CSAGGARIGSSYNSPLHF.

This clonotype was observed many times. V gene TRBV6-6 combines with J gene TRBJ2-1; D unclear. With 6 bases removed from V and 8 bases from J, the gap between germline ends came to 11 bases. Per the germline V gene, CDR1 is MNHNY and CDR2 is SVGAGI (reference sequence). The CDR3 has 12 amino acids. CDR3 in DNA: TGTGCCAGCAGCCACAACCGAGATGAGCAGTTCTTC. The encoded protein is CASSHNRDEQFF.

The chain has TRBV7-6 and TRBJ2-7, with a tentative D call TRBD1 (6 bases). Trimming took off 5 bases at V and 0 bases at J, with 14 bases between the two ends. Germline loops: CDR1 SGHVS, CDR2 FNYEAQ. CDR3 size: 15 residues. CDR3 bases: TGTGCCAGCAGCAACCAACAGGGAGCCTCCTACGAGCAGTACTTC. Protein: CASSNQQGASYEQYF.

This chain joins TRBV7-2 and TRBJ2-1, with 14 positions matching TRBD2. The V and J ends lost 5 bases and 6 bases, in that order; junction bases with no gene match: 12. The CDR3 sequence is 18 residues long. CDR1 is SGHTA and CDR2 is FQGNSA in the germline V gene. DNA for the CDR3: TGTGCCAGCAGCCGGGCCGAGGCAGGACTAGCGGGGGGCAATGAGCAGTTCTTC. Translated, it gives CASSRAEAGLAGGNEQFF.

The V gene is TRBV20-1, the J gene TRBJ1-4; the match to TRBD1 covers 9 bases. The V and J ends lost 2 bases and 0 bases, in that order; junction bases with no gene match: 10. Germline V gene sequence: CDR1 DFQATT, CDR2 SNEGSKA (reference sequence). The CDR3 runs to 18 residues. The CDR3 sequence: CSARLWDRETATNEKLFF. CDR3 nucleotide sequence: TGCAGTGCTAGACTTTGGGACAGGGAGACAGCAACTAATGAAAAACTGTTTTTT.

The rearrangement joins TRBV5-1 to TRBJ1-2; D is possibly TRBD1 (6 bases). V was clipped by 1 base and J by 4 bases, with 11 bases between them. Germline-derived CDR1 and CDR2 are SGHRS and YFSETQ. This CDR3 contains 14 residues. The CDR3 loop is CASSLNRESYGYTF. CDR3 DNA sequence: TGCGCCAGCAGCTTGAACAGGGAGAGCTATGGCTACACCTTC.

In this sample, this clonotype turned up many times. This chain links TRBV6-5 with TRBJ2-3; D is ambiguous. The CDR3 covers 15 residues. V was cut by 6 bases and J by 0 bases, with 13 bases left in between. Germline assignment: CDR1 MNHEY and CDR2 SVGAGI. CDR3 nucleotide sequence: TGTGCCAGCAGCCCTTTGATCGCTAGCACAGATACGCAGTATTTT. Protein: CASSPLIASTDTQYF.

The chain links TRBV20-1 to TRBJ2-5, with D perhaps TRBD2 (7 bases). Trimming took 4 bases from V and 5 from J, leaving 11 bases between them. The CDR3 spans 12 residues. CDR1 is DFQATT and CDR2 is SNEGSKA in the germline V gene (reference sequence). CDR3 sequence: CSATEGGETQYF. CDR3 nucleotides: TGCAGTGCTACGGAGGGGGGGGAGACCCAGTACTTC.